A single sample is the source of the 15 T cell receptor beta chains below, sequenced in a study of response to subunit inactivated influenza vaccine. A single record per CDR3 protein comes from TCRdb applying MiXCR to the RT-PCR reads. The table shows some 640,000 distinct CDR3 sequences, with 11% to 15% occurring only once. The sequencing used PBMCs from blood, collected around two weeks before vaccination. The origin of the receptors is a man between 45 and 60 years old who received an inactivated influenza vaccine.

This clonotype was counted between two and nine times. The rearrangement uses TRBV20-1 and TRBJ2-1, with 12 bases aligning to TRBD2. After removal of 4 bases from V and 9 bases from J, the junction contained 28 bases not matched to a gene. Germline loops: CDR1 DFQATT, CDR2 SNEGSKA (reference sequence). The CDR3 covers 21 residues. CDR3 nucleotide sequence: TGCAGTGCTACGGGACAGGGCTGGACTAGCGGGACCCTAAGGCCCTCGAGTGAGCAGTTCTTC. Amino acid sequence: CSATGQGWTSGTLRPSSEQFF.

This sequence joins TRBV12-3 or TRBV12-4 and TRBJ2-2, with D possibly matching TRBD1 (6 bases). V lost 6 bases and J 1 base, leaving 12 bases between the germline ends. This CDR3 has 15 residues. The CDR3 here is CASRSGTRNTGELFF. As DNA, the CDR3 is TGTGCCAGCAGATCCGGGACACGGAACACCGGGGAGCTGTTTTTT.

In this sample, this clonotype turned up a few times. The chain combines TRBV11-2 with TRBJ2-5, with 8 positions matching TRBD1. Germline V CDR1 and CDR2: SGHAT, FQNNGV. The CDR3 extends over 14 amino acids. V gave up 5 bases and J gave up 4 bases; unmatched junction bases: 6. The CDR3 DNA follows: TGTGCCAGCAGCCCCGTGGACAGGGTAGAGACCCAGTACTTC. It encodes CASSPVDRVETQYF. The full variable domain, completed using reference TRBV11-2 and TRBJ2-5, is EAGVAQSPRYKIIEKRQSVAFWCNPISGHATLYWYQQILGQGPKLLIQFQNNGVVDDSQLPKDRFSAERLKGVDSTLKIQPAKLEDSAVYLCASSPVDRVETQYFGPGTRLLVL.

This clonotype occurred a few times. CDR3 residues: CASSQVLYSNQPQHF. The CDR3 DNA reads as TGCGCCAGCAGCCAAGTCTTATATAGCAATCAGCCCCAGCATTTT. The chain joins TRBV4-3 to TRBJ1-5; D is unclear. Germline values: CDR1 LGHNA, CDR2 YSLEER. The V end lost 1 base, the J end lost 0 bases, and 7 bases lay between the germline ends. This CDR3 spans 15 amino acids.

In its sample, this clonotype was seen a few times. This chain connects TRBV5-1 to TRBJ2-3; 7 positions match TRBD1. Gene TRBJ1-5 matches the end of the DNA better, so the J call may be wrong. Germline CDR1 reads SGHRS; CDR2 reads YFSETQ. The CDR3 totals 14 residues. DNA of the CDR3: TGCGCCAGCGGACGGGACAGTACCACAGATACGCAGCATTTT. This sequence encodes CASGRDSTTDTQHF.

The chain uses TRBV4-2 and TRBJ2-1; 10 positions match TRBD2. Germline lookup yields CDR1 LGHNA and CDR2 YNFKEQ. The CDR3 loop spans 16 amino acids. After removal of 1 base from V and 7 bases from J, the junction contained 7 bases not matched to a gene. The CDR3 loop is CASSQAGLAGVNEQFF. CDR3 DNA: TGTGCCAGCAGCCAAGCGGGCCTAGCGGGGGTGAATGAGCAGTTCTTC.

The V and J genes are TRBV4-1 and TRBJ2-7; D not resolved. V lost 1 base to trimming and J lost 7 bases, with 20 bases between them. Germline V gene sequence: CDR1 MGHRA, CDR2 YSYEKL. The CDR3 contains 16 residues. CDR3 bases: TGCGCCAGCAGCCAAGCGGGCCCCCCGACTTTGTATGAGCAGTACTTC. Translating gives CASSQAGPPTLYEQYF.

Regarding this clonotype: At one of its ends the junction is not consistent with the germline gene, which may arise from a read error. The V and J genes are TRBV5-1 and TRBJ1-5; D is unresolved. This CDR3 is built from 14 residues. Germline CDR1 is SGHRS and CDR2 is YFSETQ. In DNA form, the CDR3 reads TGCGCCAGCAGCTTGGGCAGTAACAATGAGCCCCAGCATTTT. It codes for CASSLGSNNEPQHF. The variable domain in full, completed from reference TRBV5-1 and TRBJ1-5, reads KAGVTQTPRYLIKTRGQQVTLSCSPISGHRSVSWYQQTPGQGLQFLFEYFSETQRNKGNFPGRFSGRQFSNSRSEMNVSTLELGDSALYLCASSLGSNNEPQHFGDGTRLSIL.

This clonotype was recorded many times. The rearrangement joins TRBV5-1 to TRBJ2-3, with TRBD2 matching over 10 bases. Germline CDR1 reads SGHRS; CDR2 reads YFSETQ. With 4 bases clipped from V and 2 bases from J, the junction kept 10 bases outside the gene matches. The CDR3 has 17 amino acids. This CDR3 reads CASSVNPTSGNTDTQYF. Written as DNA, the CDR3 is TGCGCCAGCAGCGTCAATCCCACTAGCGGGAACACAGATACGCAGTATTTT.

The J gene is TRBJ2-1, the V gene TRBV6-5, with TRBD2 identical over 7 bases. This CDR3 region has 17 residues. Trimming removed 1 base from V and 3 bases from J; junction bases left unmatched: 9. Germline CDR1 is MNHEY and CDR2 is SVGAGI. For the CDR3, the DNA is TGTGCCAGCAGTTACTTGCTCTCGGGAGGTCTCTACAATGAGCAGTTCTTC. Its translation is CASSYLLSGGLYNEQFF.

The chain is built from TRBV6-1 and TRBJ2-7; 12 positions match TRBD1. Germline lookup yields CDR1 MNHNS and CDR2 SASEGT. V trimming: 5 bases; J trimming: 6 bases; junction bases outside the gene matches: 5. The CDR3 spans 14 residues. The CDR3, as DNA: TGTGCCAGCAGTATGGGGACAGGGGGCATCGAGCAGTACTTC. It codes for CASSMGTGGIEQYF.

This clonotype was observed a handful of times. The CDR3 region has the DNA TGTGCCAGCATTCGACAGATGAACACTGAAGCTTTCTTT. It encodes CASIRQMNTEAFF. The rearrangement uses TRBV12-3 or TRBV12-4 and TRBJ1-1; TRBD1 is a possible D gene (5 bases). The CDR3 runs to 13 residues. V shed 7 bases and J shed 0 bases, with 9 bases lying between them.

This clonotype was picked up a small number of times. V and J are TRBV19 and TRBJ2-1, with TRBD1 identical over 9 bases. The ends lost 8 bases at V and 6 bases at J; junction bases unmatched: 14. The CDR3 runs to 16 residues. Per the germline V gene, CDR1 is LNHDA and CDR2 is SQIVND (reference sequence). The CDR3 spells CASVPGQGFSGNEQFF. The DNA of the CDR3 is TGTGCCAGTGTCCCGGGACAGGGCTTTTCTGGCAATGAGCAGTTCTTC.

The V and J genes are TRBV6-4 and TRBJ2-2; unclear D gene. V shed 6 bases and J shed 7 bases, with 18 bases lying between them. The CDR3 runs 15 residues. The V gene's germline CDR1 is MRHNA and CDR2 SNTAGT. The CDR3 here is CASSLLNGVGGELFF. The CDR3 coding sequence is TGTGCCAGCAGCCTATTGAATGGGGTCGGCGGGGAGCTGTTTTTT.

This clonotype was seen only a few times. The chain has TRBV11-1 and TRBJ1-1; 7 nucleotides align to TRBD1. The CDR3 is 14 amino acids. V was clipped by 6 bases and J by 0 bases; unmatched bases: 4. CDR1 is SGHAT and CDR2 is FQDESV in the germline V gene (reference sequence). As DNA, the CDR3 is TGTGCCAGCAGAATGACAGGGATGAACACTGAAGCTTTCTTT. It yields the protein CASRMTGMNTEAFF.